Included here is one T cell receptor beta chain sequence, with context. The entry originates in a study of OX40 agonist ivuxolimab in advanced cancers. Study in general: Patients received intravenous ivuxolimab every 2 weeks at 0.01 to 10 mg/kg. Participants averaged 60 years of age (range roughly 23 to 85) and were roughly 83% male.

The CDR3 has 14 residues. Per germline, CDR1 MNHEY and CDR2 SVGAGI. After removal of 0 bases from V and 4 bases from J, the junction contained 1 base not matched to a gene. Produced via immunoSEQ multiplex PCR; TCRdb's table is partial and in-frame only. The data show under 80,000 clones, around nine tenths seen once. Exclusion of a patient followed from autoimmune disease history or systemic immunosuppression. Researchers took blood at baseline, on cycle 4 day 1, and on cycle 7 day 1. This chain uses TRBV6-5 with TRBJ2-5; 8 bases line up with TRBD2. The TCR sequence derives from an adult with an advanced solid tumor such as melanoma, head and neck, liver or kidney cancer. This material consisted of CD4+ or CD8+ T cells sorted from blood, taken in a trial of the OX40 agonist ivuxolimab. The CDR3 sequence is CASSYSAGGETQYF. CDR3 nucleotides: TGTGCCAGCAGTTACTCGGCGGGGGGAGAGACCCAGTACTTC.